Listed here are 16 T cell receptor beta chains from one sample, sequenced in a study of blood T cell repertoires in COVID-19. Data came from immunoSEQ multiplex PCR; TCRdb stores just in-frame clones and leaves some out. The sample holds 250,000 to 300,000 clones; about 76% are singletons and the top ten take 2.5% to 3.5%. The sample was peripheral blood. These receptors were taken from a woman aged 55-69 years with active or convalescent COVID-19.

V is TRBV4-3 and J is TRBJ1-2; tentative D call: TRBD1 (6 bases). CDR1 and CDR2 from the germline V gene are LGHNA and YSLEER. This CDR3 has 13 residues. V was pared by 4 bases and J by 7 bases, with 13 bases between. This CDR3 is CASSLTGNSGYTF. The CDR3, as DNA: TGCGCCAGCAGCCTCACAGGGAACAGTGGCTACACCTTC.

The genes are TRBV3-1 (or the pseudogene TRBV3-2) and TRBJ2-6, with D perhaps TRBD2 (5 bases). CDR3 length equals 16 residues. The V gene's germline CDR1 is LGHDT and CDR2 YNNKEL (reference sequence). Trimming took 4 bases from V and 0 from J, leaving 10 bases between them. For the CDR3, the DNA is TGTGCCAGCAGCCTATTGGGGAGCTCTGGGGCCAACGTCCTGACTTTC. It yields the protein CASSLLGSSGANVLTF.

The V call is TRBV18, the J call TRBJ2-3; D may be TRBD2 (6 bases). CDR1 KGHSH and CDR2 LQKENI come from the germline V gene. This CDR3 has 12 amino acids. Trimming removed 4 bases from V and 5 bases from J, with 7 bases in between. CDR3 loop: CASSLGGDTQYF. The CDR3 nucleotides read TGTGCCAGCTCACTCGGGGGAGATACGCAGTATTTT.

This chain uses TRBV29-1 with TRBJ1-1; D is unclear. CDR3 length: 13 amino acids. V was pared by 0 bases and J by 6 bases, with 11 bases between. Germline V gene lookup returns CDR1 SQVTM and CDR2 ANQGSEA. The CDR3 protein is CSVEEARGSEAFF. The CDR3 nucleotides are TGCAGCGTTGAAGAGGCACGAGGCTCTGAAGCTTTCTTT.

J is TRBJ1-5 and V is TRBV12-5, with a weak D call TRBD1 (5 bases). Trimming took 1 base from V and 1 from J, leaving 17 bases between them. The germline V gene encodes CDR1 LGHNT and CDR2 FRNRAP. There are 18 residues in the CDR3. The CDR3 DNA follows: TGTGCTAGTGGTTTGGCAGGGTCGGGTCCCATAAGCAATCAGCCCCAGCATTTT. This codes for CASGLAGSGPISNQPQHF.

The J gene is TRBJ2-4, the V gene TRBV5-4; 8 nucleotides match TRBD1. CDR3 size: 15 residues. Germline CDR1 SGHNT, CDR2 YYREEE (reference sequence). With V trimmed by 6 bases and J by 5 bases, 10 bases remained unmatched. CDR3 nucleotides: TGTGCCAGCACCCCCGCTCCGGGACAGGAAAACATTCAGTACTTC. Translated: CASTPAPGQENIQYF.

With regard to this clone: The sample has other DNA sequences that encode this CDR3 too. The CDR3 nucleotides read TGTGCCAGCAGCAGGGACAGCTCCTACGAGCAGTACTTC. Translating gives CASSRDSSYEQYF. The chain has TRBV14 and TRBJ2-7; 7 bases align to TRBD1. The CDR3 loop spans 13 amino acids. The ends lost 5 bases at V and 0 bases at J; junction bases unmatched: 1. The germline gives CDR1 SGHDN, CDR2 FVKESK.

This chain's CDR3 is CASSLGGTNTGELFF. The CDR3 DNA follows: TGCGCCAGCTCTTTGGGAGGGACGAACACCGGGGAGCTGTTTTTT. The chain links TRBV5-1 to TRBJ2-2; TRBD2 matches at 7 bases. V trimming: 7 bases; J trimming: 0 bases; junction bases outside the gene matches: 6. There are 15 residues in the CDR3. In germline, CDR1 is SGHRS, CDR2 YFSETQ. The whole variable domain, remainder taken from reference TRBV5-1 and TRBJ2-2, is KAGVTQTPRYLIKTRGQQVTLSCSPISGHRSVSWYQQTPGQGLQFLFEYFSETQRNKGNFPGRFSGRQFSNSRSEMNVSTLELGDSALYLCASSLGGTNTGELFFGEGSRLTVL.

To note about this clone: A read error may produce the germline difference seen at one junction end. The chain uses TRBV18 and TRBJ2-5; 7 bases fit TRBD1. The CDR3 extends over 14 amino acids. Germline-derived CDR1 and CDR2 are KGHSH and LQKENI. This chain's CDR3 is CVSSRGQSRETQYF. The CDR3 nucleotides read TGTGTCAGCTCACGGGGACAGAGTCGGGAGACCCAGTACTTC.

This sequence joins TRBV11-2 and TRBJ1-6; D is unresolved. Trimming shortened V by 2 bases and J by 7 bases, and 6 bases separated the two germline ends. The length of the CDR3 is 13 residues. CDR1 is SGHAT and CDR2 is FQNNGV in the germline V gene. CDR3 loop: CASSLTGNSPLHF. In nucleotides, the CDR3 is TGTGCCAGCAGCTTAACCGGGAATTCACCCCTCCACTTT.

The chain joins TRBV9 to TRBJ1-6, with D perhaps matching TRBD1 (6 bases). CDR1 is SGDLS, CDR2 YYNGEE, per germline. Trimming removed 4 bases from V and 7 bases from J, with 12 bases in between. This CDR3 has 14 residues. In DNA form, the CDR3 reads TGTGCCAGCAGCCCTAACACAGGGAATTCACCCCTCCACTTT. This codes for CASSPNTGNSPLHF.

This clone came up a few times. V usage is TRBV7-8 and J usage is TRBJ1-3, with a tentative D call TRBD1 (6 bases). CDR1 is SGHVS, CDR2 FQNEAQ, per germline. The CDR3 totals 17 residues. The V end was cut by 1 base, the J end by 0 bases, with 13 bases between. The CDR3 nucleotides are TGTGCCAGCAGCTTAGTAACAGGGTCTTACTCTGGAAACACCATATATTTT. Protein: CASSLVTGSYSGNTIYF.

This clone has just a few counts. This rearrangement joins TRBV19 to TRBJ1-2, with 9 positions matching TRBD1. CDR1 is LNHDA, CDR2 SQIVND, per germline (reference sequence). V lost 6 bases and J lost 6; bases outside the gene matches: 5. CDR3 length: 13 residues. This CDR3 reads CASRGQGGHGYTF. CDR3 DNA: TGTGCCAGTAGGGGACAGGGCGGACATGGCTACACCTTC.

The CDR3 loop is CAISDGASGPRGEQFF. DNA for the CDR3: TGTGCCATCAGTGACGGGGCTAGCGGGCCTAGGGGGGAGCAGTTCTTC. The chain is built from TRBV10-3 and TRBJ2-1; 8 nucleotides line up with TRBD2. This CDR3 is built from 16 residues. Per germline, CDR1 ENHRY and CDR2 SYGVKD. With 3 bases clipped from V and 10 bases from J, the junction kept 14 bases outside the gene matches.

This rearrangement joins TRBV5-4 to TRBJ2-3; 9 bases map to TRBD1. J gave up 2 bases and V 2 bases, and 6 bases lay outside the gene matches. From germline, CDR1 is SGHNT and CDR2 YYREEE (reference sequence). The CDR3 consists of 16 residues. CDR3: CASSFRRDRDTDTQYF. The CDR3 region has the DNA TGTGCCAGCAGCTTCCGCCGGGACAGGGACACAGATACGCAGTATTTT.

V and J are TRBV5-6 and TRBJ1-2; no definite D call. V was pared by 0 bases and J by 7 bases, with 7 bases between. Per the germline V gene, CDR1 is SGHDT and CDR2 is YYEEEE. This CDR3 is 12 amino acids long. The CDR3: CASSLDITGYTF. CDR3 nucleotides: TGTGCCAGCAGCTTGGACATTACTGGCTACACCTTC.